One and the same sample provided the 32 T cell receptor beta chains below, sequenced in a study of blood T cell repertoires in COVID-19. Repertoires were generated with immunoSEQ multiplex PCR, while TCRdb's copy carries only in-frame clones and drops some. The repertoire holds some 220,000 clones, with about 78% as singletons. Sequencing input: peripheral blood. The origin of the receptors is a woman aged 70 to 79 with acute or convalescent COVID-19.

The chain is built from TRBV18 and TRBJ1-1; no clear D gene. The CDR3 extends over 15 amino acids. With 2 bases removed from V and 4 bases from J, the gap between germline ends came to 14 bases. The germline V gene has CDR1 KGHSH and CDR2 LQKENI. The CDR3 spells CASSPVVGAGTEAFF. The CDR3 DNA sequence: TGTGCCAGCTCACCAGTGGTGGGTGCGGGCACTGAAGCTTTCTTT.

This clone was recorded only once. V gene TRBV24-1 combines with J gene TRBJ2-3; TRBD1 aligns across 7 bases. V shed 10 bases and J 5 bases; nucleotides not matched to a gene: 11. The length of the CDR3 is 14 residues. The germline V gene encodes CDR1 KGHDR and CDR2 SFDVKD. CDR3 DNA sequence: TGTGCCACTCCTGAACAGGGGCTGAGAGATACGCAGTATTTT. As protein: CATPEQGLRDTQYF.

This sequence joins TRBV5-1 and TRBJ2-5; weak D call: TRBD2 (8 bases). Germline V lookup: CDR1 SGHRS, CDR2 YFSETQ. The CDR3 covers 15 residues. Trimming pared 10 bases from V and 1 base from J, leaving 20 bases between. The CDR3 reads CAPGGRGPLQETQYF. CDR3 in DNA: TGCGCCCCGGGGGGGAGGGGGCCCCTCCAAGAGACCCAGTACTTC.

This clone was recorded a few times. The chain employs TRBV5-1 and TRBJ2-5; 8 positions match TRBD2. This CDR3 has 14 amino acids. In germline, CDR1 is SGHRS, CDR2 YFSETQ. V trimming: 3 bases; J trimming: 7 bases; junction bases outside the gene matches: 8. Here the CDR3 reads CASSSASGSGTQYF. CDR3 sequence (DNA): TGCGCCAGCAGCTCGGCTAGCGGGTCCGGGACCCAGTACTTC.

The V gene is TRBV7-9, the J gene TRBJ2-3; TRBD2 aligns across 8 bases. The CDR3 is made up of 15 amino acids. The V gene end was trimmed by 4 bases and the J gene end by 0 bases; junction bases not matched to a gene: 3. Per germline, CDR1 SEHNR and CDR2 FQNEAQ (reference sequence). CDR3 in amino acids: CASSYLAGSTDTQYF. CDR3 coding DNA: TGTGCCAGCAGCTACTTAGCGGGGAGCACAGATACGCAGTATTTT.

The chain couples TRBV30 to TRBJ1-1, with TRBD1 as a possible D gene (6 bases). Germline CDR1 GTSNPN, CDR2 SVGIG (reference sequence). The CDR3 totals 14 residues. V dropped 0 bases and J dropped 0 bases, with 8 bases sitting between them. CDR3 sequence reads: CAWSVGQLNTEAFF. In nucleotides, the CDR3 is TGTGCCTGGAGTGTAGGACAGTTGAACACTGAAGCTTTCTTT.

The chain employs TRBV27 and TRBJ2-7; D is perhaps TRBD2 (6 bases). Germline V gene sequence: CDR1 MNHEY, CDR2 SMNVEV (reference sequence). Trimming left V 6 bases short and J 5 bases short, with 14 bases between. There are 13 residues in the CDR3. For the CDR3, the DNA is TGTGCCAGCAGCTCCAGACGCGGGGACGAGCAGTACTTC. It encodes CASSSRRGDEQYF.

This clone has a single count. The rearrangement joins TRBV12-3 or TRBV12-4 to TRBJ1-1; 8 bases map to TRBD1. CDR3 length: 13 residues. V lost 6 bases, J lost 3 bases, and 3 bases stayed unmatched. The CDR3 region is CASSLTGDTEAFF. The CDR3 DNA follows: TGTGCCAGCAGCTTGACAGGGGACACTGAAGCTTTCTTT.

The rearrangement uses TRBV5-4 and TRBJ2-5; D call uncertain. The germline V gene encodes CDR1 SGHNT and CDR2 YYREEE (reference sequence). Deletions cut 1 base from V and 5 bases from J, with 6 bases between. This CDR3 comprises 12 residues. The CDR3 sequence: CASSLSGETQYF. CDR3 DNA sequence: TGTGCCAGCAGCTTGTCGGGTGAGACCCAGTACTTC.

The rearrangement links TRBV18 to TRBJ1-1; the D gene is possibly TRBD1 (5 bases). The CDR3 extends over 16 amino acids. Germline CDR1 and CDR2: KGHSH and LQKENI. Trimming left V 9 bases short and J 0 bases short, with 20 bases between. The DNA for the CDR3 is TGTGCCAGTTGGAGCAGGGCGAGTGTTTTGAACACTGAAGCTTTCTTT. This codes for CASWSRASVLNTEAFF.

The V call is TRBV27, the J call TRBJ1-6; D not resolved. The V and J ends lost 6 bases and 10 bases respectively, with 16 bases between them. Germline-derived CDR1 and CDR2 are MNHEY and SMNVEV (reference sequence). The CDR3 loop spans 14 amino acids. For the CDR3, the DNA is TGTGCCAGCAGAACGAATAGTGGTAACTCACCCCTCCACTTT. Amino acids: CASRTNSGNSPLHF.

The V call is TRBV24-1, the J call TRBJ1-2; 10 bases are shared with TRBD1. CDR1 and CDR2 from the germline V gene are KGHDR and SFDVKD. The V gene end was trimmed by 4 bases and the J gene end by 4 bases; junction bases not matched to a gene: 14. There are 18 residues in the CDR3. The CDR3, as DNA: TGTGCCACCAGTGAGGGCGGGACAGGGGCAAGTCGTCCCTATGGCTACACCTTC. It translates to CATSEGGTGASRPYGYTF.

This chain joins TRBV6-9 and TRBJ2-2; perhaps TRBD2 as D (5 bases). Germline CDR1 MNHGY, CDR2 SVAAGI. Trimming left V 3 bases short and J 7 bases short, with 15 bases between. The CDR3 is 15 amino acids. The chain's CDR3 is CASSYALLVYGELFF. CDR3 sequence (DNA): TGTGCCAGCAGTTACGCGCTACTAGTATACGGGGAGCTGTTTTTT.

The table lists this clone with a few counts. The chain recombines TRBV9 with TRBJ2-2; possibly TRBD2 for D (7 bases). Trimming removed 3 bases at V and 1 base at J, with 16 bases between. This CDR3 contains 17 residues. CDR1 and CDR2 (germline): SGDLS, YYNGEE. The CDR3 is CASSDHEGGMNTGELFF. For the CDR3, the DNA is TGTGCCAGCAGCGACCACGAGGGGGGGATGAACACCGGGGAGCTGTTTTTT.

J is TRBJ2-5 and V is TRBV30, with a tentative D call TRBD2 (7 bases). V was clipped by 0 bases and J by 7 bases, with 15 bases between them. CDR1 and CDR2 (germline): GTSNPN, SVGIG (reference sequence). The CDR3 has 14 residues. The CDR3 here is CAWSVPAGAGTQYF. The CDR3 region has the DNA TGTGCCTGGAGTGTACCTGCGGGGGCCGGGACCCAGTACTTC.

V gene TRBV10-2 combines with J gene TRBJ1-5; 9 nucleotides match TRBD1. The CDR3 is 15 amino acids. Trimming at V came to 6 bases and at J to 5 bases, leaving 8 bases not matched to a gene. Germline CDR1 WSHSY, CDR2 SAAADI. The CDR3 loop is CASSTGTGLYQPQHF. CDR3 nucleotide sequence: TGCGCCAGCAGCACCGGGACAGGGCTCTATCAGCCCCAGCATTTT.

The chain employs TRBV13 and TRBJ2-3; D remains ambiguous. Trimming left V 1 base short and J 6 bases short, with 5 bases between. Germline V gene data show CDR1 as PRHDT and CDR2 as FYEKMQ (reference sequence). The CDR3 covers 12 residues. In DNA form, the CDR3 reads TGTGCCAGCAGCTTAGCACGGGATACGCAGTATTTT. Translating it yields CASSLARDTQYF.

The chain employs TRBV11-2 and TRBJ1-2; TRBD1 aligns across 10 bases. Germline V CDR1 and CDR2: SGHAT, FQNNGV. V shed 0 bases and J 6 bases; nucleotides not matched to a gene: 7. This CDR3 is built from 16 residues. As DNA, the CDR3 is TGTGCCAGCAGCTTAGAACCCTTCGACAGGGGGCATGGCTACACCTTC. Residues: CASSLEPFDRGHGYTF.

This clone has just one count. This chain uses TRBV18 with TRBJ2-2; D uncertain. This CDR3 contains 15 residues. Germline V CDR1 and CDR2: KGHSH, LQKENI. V lost 1 base and J 0 bases, leaving 6 bases between the germline ends. The CDR3 DNA follows: TGTGCCAGCTCACCACTATCTGCGAACACCGGGGAGCTGTTTTTT. Amino acids: CASSPLSANTGELFF.

The genes are TRBV23-1 and TRBJ2-7; 8 bases fit TRBD2. TRBV23-1 is an ORF, and what it does is uncertain. Unmatched junction bases numbered 19, after V lost 2 bases and J lost 4 bases. The CDR3 is 19 amino acids. The CDR3 DNA sequence: TGCGCCAGCAGTCAACTCAAATCCAATGAGGGACTAGGAGGTTACGAGCAGTACTTC. Encoded protein: CASSQLKSNEGLGGYEQYF.

CDR3 DNA: TGTGCCAGCAGCCCCCAAAGGGGAGGTGGAAACACCATATATTTT. It translates to CASSPQRGGGNTIYF. The chain uses TRBV11-2 and TRBJ1-3, with D perhaps TRBD1 (5 bases). This CDR3 spans 15 amino acids. V lost 5 bases to trimming and J lost 3 bases, with 14 bases between them. In germline, CDR1 is SGHAT, CDR2 FQNNGV.

This clone was seen once. V and J are TRBV2 and TRBJ2-1; 7 nucleotides line up with TRBD1. The CDR3 length is 12 residues. The ends lost 0 bases at V and 14 bases at J; junction bases unmatched: 4. Per the germline V gene, CDR1 is SNHLY and CDR2 is FYNNEI. CDR3 residues: CASSEAGGMEFF. The DNA for the CDR3 is TGTGCCAGCAGTGAAGCAGGGGGCATGGAGTTCTTC.

This chain uses TRBV4-3 with TRBJ2-1; TRBD2 aligns across 7 bases. Germline CDR1 and CDR2: LGHNA and YSLEER. V lost 0 bases, J lost 3 bases, and 5 bases stayed unmatched. The CDR3 loop spans 16 amino acids. Here the CDR3 DNA reads TGCGCCAGCAGCCAAGATACAGGCGGGGGCTACAATGAGCAGTTCTTC. Translating gives CASSQDTGGGYNEQFF.

The rearrangement links TRBV24-1 to TRBJ2-2; possible D gene TRBD1, 6 bases. Germline CDR1 and CDR2: KGHDR and SFDVKD. The CDR3 runs 14 residues. Trimming stripped 9 bases from V and 10 bases from J, with 20 bases between. This CDR3 reads CATSQNDRPQELFF. Written as DNA, the CDR3 is TGTGCCACCTCACAAAACGACAGGCCACAGGAGCTGTTTTTT.

This clone has just one count. The V call is TRBV7-2, the J call TRBJ2-7, with a possible D match to TRBD2 (6 bases). Germline V CDR1 and CDR2: SGHTA, FQGNSA. The CDR3 sequence is 15 residues long. Trimming left V 5 bases short and J 1 base short, with 15 bases between. The CDR3 protein is CASSPRLGVSYEQYF. CDR3 DNA: TGTGCCAGCAGCCCCCGACTAGGAGTATCCTACGAGCAGTACTTC.

This clone has a handful of counts. V is TRBV18 and J is TRBJ1-5; a possible D gene is TRBD1 (6 bases). Trimming shortened V by 0 bases and J by 9 bases, and 15 bases separated the two germline ends. Germline loops: CDR1 KGHSH, CDR2 LQKENI. CDR3 length equals 15 residues. The CDR3 DNA is TGTGCCAGCTCACCACCGAAACAGGGAGTAGGGCCCCAGCATTTT. This codes for CASSPPKQGVGPQHF.

The chain combines TRBV11-3 with TRBJ1-1; D is unresolved. Deletions cut 4 bases from V and 5 bases from J, with 11 bases between. CDR1 is SGHNT and CDR2 is YENEEA in the germline V gene. CDR3 length equals 13 residues. The CDR3: CASSSGYDTEAFF. DNA of the CDR3: TGTGCCAGCAGCTCGGGTTACGATACTGAAGCTTTCTTT.

The chain carries TRBV6-1 and TRBJ2-7, with D unclear. Trimming stripped 1 base from V and 6 bases from J, with 10 bases between. The germline V gene encodes CDR1 MNHNS and CDR2 SASEGT. The CDR3 covers 13 residues. CDR3 DNA: TGTGCCAGCAGTGAAGGGTGGTCCGGCGAGCAGTACGTC. This translates into CASSEGWSGEQYV.

V gene TRBV11-2 combines with J gene TRBJ1-1; the D is unclear. This CDR3 is 15 amino acids long. Between the trimmed V and J ends, which lost 4 bases and 7 bases, there was a span of 19 bases. Germline lookup yields CDR1 SGHAT and CDR2 FQNNGV. This chain's CDR3 is CASSSTNEAPIEAFF. The CDR3 DNA follows: TGTGCCAGCAGCTCAACGAATGAGGCCCCGATTGAAGCTTTCTTT.

Only one count was recorded for this clone. V is TRBV5-8 and J is TRBJ2-5, with 8 positions matching TRBD2. This CDR3 is 18 amino acids long. CDR1 SGHTS and CDR2 YDEGEE come from the germline V gene. V lost 3 bases, J lost 1 base, and 14 bases stayed unmatched. The DNA of the CDR3 is TGTGCCAGCAGCTCCCGGTTGGGGCTAGCGGGTACCCAAGAGACCCAGTACTTC. Its protein is CASSSRLGLAGTQETQYF.

The chain joins TRBV30 to TRBJ2-1, with D possibly being TRBD2 (6 bases). Trimming pared 4 bases from V and 0 bases from J, leaving 10 bases between. This CDR3 spans 14 amino acids. Germline CDR1 is GTSNPN and CDR2 is SVGIG (reference sequence). The CDR3: CAWTPTSSYNEQFF. The CDR3 DNA sequence: TGTGCCTGGACCCCGACTAGCTCCTACAATGAGCAGTTCTTC.

For the CDR3, the DNA is TGTGCCAGCAGCCAACAGGGTTTTACTAATGAAAAACTGTTTTTT. The encoded protein is CASSQQGFTNEKLFF. The genes are TRBV7-2 and TRBJ1-4, with a tentative D call TRBD1 (6 bases). The CDR3 is 15 residues long. V was cut by 5 bases and J by 2 bases, with 12 bases left in between. Germline CDR1 reads SGHTA; CDR2 reads FQGNSA.